What follows describes a single TCR beta chain. Its cognate antigen is unknown. The data derive from a study of T cells in localized non-small cell lung cancer. Whole-study results and caveats: Greater T cell density in blood accompanied longer overall survival. Across samples, adjacent lung featured a median roughly 50 of the top 100 tumor clones. Uninvolved adjacent lung had higher T cell clonality than tumor and all other tissues. Heterogeneity remains possible, as sequencing covered one tumor region only.

Assay: immunoSEQ multiplex PCR; the TCRdb copy retains only in-frame clones and omits some. Here the sample spans roughly 28,000 clones, 80% to 90% being singletons. The CDR3 is made up of 17 amino acids. Germline CDR1 and CDR2: SGHNT and YYREEE (reference sequence). With V trimmed by 7 bases and J by 0 bases, 14 bases remained unmatched. The V call is TRBV5-4, the J call TRBJ1-1; TRBD1 agrees at 8 bases. The receptor was derived from a male donor aged 60 or over with stage I lung adenocarcinoma. The sample consisted of peripheral blood, taken before any cancer treatment. Here the CDR3 reads CASLPPPAGGMNTEAFF. For the CDR3, the DNA is TGTGCCAGCCTGCCTCCCCCGGCAGGGGGCATGAACACTGAAGCTTTCTTT.